One and the same sample provided the 29 T cell receptor beta chains below, sequenced in a study of T cells after yellow fever vaccination. TCRdb analysed the 5' RACE reads with MiXCR anew, one entry per CDR3 protein. The repertoire holds 550,000 to 750,000 distinct CDR3 sequences, with less than 15% as singletons. The sequenced sample was PBMCs, obtained on the day of the yellow fever booster vaccination. Every receptor here comes from a man aged 30-40 years who received the YFV17D yellow fever vaccine.

This chain joins TRBV30 and TRBJ2-7, with 9 bases that match TRBD2. CDR1 and CDR2 from the germline V gene are GTSNPN and SVGIG (reference sequence). This CDR3 is built from 13 residues. The trim removed 2 bases at V and 3 bases at J, leaving 2 bases unmatched. The CDR3 bases are TGTGCCTGGAGTAGACTAGCGGTCTACGAGCAGTACTTC. Amino acids: CAWSRLAVYEQYF.

The J gene is TRBJ2-5, the V gene TRBV6-1, with D perhaps matching TRBD1 (5 bases). CDR3 length: 16 amino acids. Trimming removed 5 bases at V and 4 bases at J, with 20 bases between. CDR1 MNHNS and CDR2 SASEGT come from the germline V gene. This CDR3 reads CASSPPGVGVGETQYF. The CDR3 bases are TGTGCCAGCAGTCCACCTGGCGTAGGGGTGGGAGAGACCCAGTACTTC.

The chain employs TRBV7-2 and TRBJ2-5; 8 bases are shared with TRBD2. This CDR3 comprises 14 residues. Trimming at V came to 7 bases and at J to 2 bases, leaving 6 bases not matched to a gene. Germline V gene data show CDR1 as SGHTA and CDR2 as FQGNSA. As DNA, the CDR3 is TGTGCCAGCACCTTCCGGGGGGGGCAAGAGACCCAGTACTTC. Translation gives CASTFRGGQETQYF. The full variable domain, rest sourced from reference TRBV7-2 and TRBJ2-5, is GAGVSQSPSNKVTEKGKDVELRCDPISGHTALYWYRQSLGQGLEFLIYFQGNSAPDKSGLPSDRFSAERTGGSVSTLTIQRTQQEDSAVYLCASTFRGGQETQYFGPGTRLLVL.

This clonotype was seen more than once but under ten times. This sequence joins TRBV19 and TRBJ2-3; 12 bases agree with TRBD2. Trimming took 6 bases from V and 3 from J; bases not matched to a gene: 7. The germline V gene has CDR1 LNHDA and CDR2 SQIVND (reference sequence). CDR3 size: 16 residues. In DNA form, the CDR3 reads TGTGCCAGTAGCCCCCTTACTAGCGGGAGGACAGATACGCAGTATTTT. This translates into CASSPLTSGRTDTQYF.

Only a few counts were recorded for this clonotype. CDR3 sequence: CAISESSGSYNEQFF. The CDR3 nucleotides read TGTGCCATCAGTGAGTCGAGCGGATCCTACAATGAGCAGTTCTTC. This rearrangement joins TRBV10-3 to TRBJ2-1; D may be TRBD2 (5 bases). This CDR3 is built from 15 residues. The germline V and J ends were trimmed by 0 bases and 1 base, with 7 bases remaining between them. The germline CDR1 and CDR2 sequences are ENHRY and SYGVKD.

This chain joins TRBV27 and TRBJ1-6, with unresolved D. V shed 5 bases and J shed 14 bases, with 13 bases lying between them. The CDR3 extends over 12 amino acids. Germline CDR1 is MNHEY and CDR2 is SMNVEV (reference sequence). In nucleotides, the CDR3 is TGTGCCAGCAGTCGAGCGGGTGTTGCCCTCCACTTT. Its translation: CASSRAGVALHF.

In this sample, this clonotype turned up once. The gene calls are TRBV20-1 and TRBJ1-1; D is possibly TRBD1 (6 bases). The CDR3 runs 13 residues. Trimming pared 4 bases from V and 5 bases from J, leaving 14 bases between. CDR1 is DFQATT, CDR2 SNEGSKA, per germline (reference sequence). Written as DNA, the CDR3 is TGCAGTGCTACCCAGACAGGTGTAACTGAAGCTTTCTTT. It translates to CSATQTGVTEAFF.

The chain joins TRBV19 to TRBJ1-5; D gene uncertain. V was cut by 7 bases and J by 0 bases, with 7 bases left in between. The CDR3 has 13 residues. Germline V gene sequence: CDR1 LNHDA, CDR2 SQIVND (reference sequence). The CDR3 is CASMAYSNQPQHF. CDR3 DNA: TGTGCCAGTATGGCCTATAGCAATCAGCCCCAGCATTTT.

The rearrangement joins TRBV5-1 to TRBJ2-5, with TRBD1 as a possible D gene (6 bases). CDR3 length equals 16 residues. V lost 0 bases to trimming and J lost 1 base, with 13 bases between them. Germline CDR1 and CDR2: SGHRS and YFSETQ. The CDR3 sequence is CASSLGGQGTQETQYF. CDR3 nucleotide sequence: TGCGCCAGCAGCTTGGGAGGTCAGGGGACCCAAGAGACCCAGTACTTC.

Concerning this clonotype itself: A much larger clonotype is one base distant, so this may be a read error. The chain joins TRBV5-1 to TRBJ1-2; TRBD1 might be the D (5 bases). CDR1 is SGHRS, CDR2 YFSETQ, per germline. This CDR3 spans 12 amino acids. CDR3 DNA: TGCGCCGGCAGCCGGACCGGGGGTGGCTACACCTTC. It encodes CAGSRTGGGYTF.

This rearrangement joins TRBV12-3 or TRBV12-4 to TRBJ1-1; D uncertain. V was cut by 3 bases and J by 8 bases, with 7 bases left in between. The CDR3 is made up of 11 amino acids. CDR3 bases: TGTGCCAGCAGTTTCAGGTTGGAAGCTTTCTTT. This encodes CASSFRLEAFF.

This clonotype has more than one count but fewer than ten. V is TRBV7-2 and J is TRBJ2-5, with 11 bases identical to TRBD2. CDR1 is SGHTA, CDR2 FQGNSA, per germline. V gave up 3 bases and J gave up 7 bases; unmatched junction bases: 7. The length of the CDR3 is 15 residues. CDR3 DNA sequence: TGTGCCAGCAGCTTCCCGACTAGCGGGGCGGGGACCCAGTACTTC. Translating it yields CASSFPTSGAGTQYF. The variable domain in full, with the rest retrieved from reference TRBV7-2 and TRBJ2-5, is GAGVSQSPSNKVTEKGKDVELRCDPISGHTALYWYRQSLGQGLEFLIYFQGNSAPDKSGLPSDRFSAERTGGSVSTLTIQRTQQEDSAVYLCASSFPTSGAGTQYFGPGTRLLVL.

This clonotype was detected ten times or more. This rearrangement joins TRBV7-2 to TRBJ2-2; D gene unclear. CDR3 size: 14 residues. Germline loops: CDR1 SGHTA, CDR2 FQGNSA. Between the trimmed V and J ends, which lost 0 bases and 2 bases, there was a span of 4 bases. The chain's CDR3 is CASSLASNTGELFF. CDR3 DNA: TGTGCCAGCAGCTTAGCTAGTAACACCGGGGAGCTGTTTTTT.

The chain is built from TRBV20-1 and TRBJ2-1; D gene unclear. The CDR3 is made up of 15 amino acids. CDR1 is DFQATT, CDR2 SNEGSKA, per germline (reference sequence). V lost 4 bases and J lost 9, with 22 bases in between. The CDR3 here is CSAIVSGSPWGEQFF. The CDR3 coding sequence is TGCAGTGCTATCGTGTCAGGATCACCATGGGGTGAGCAGTTCTTC.

The sample holds a few counts of this clonotype. This chain joins TRBV24-1 and TRBJ2-1; TRBD1 or TRBD2 may be the D gene (6 bases each). The V gene lost 1 base and the J gene lost 2 bases, with 11 bases spanning the gap. The germline V gene encodes CDR1 KGHDR and CDR2 SFDVKD. The CDR3 consists of 16 residues. The CDR3 sequence: CATSDLSGAPYNEQFF. The DNA for the CDR3 is TGTGCCACCAGTGATTTATCGGGGGCCCCCTACAATGAGCAGTTCTTC.

This chain joins TRBV12-3 or TRBV12-4 and TRBJ2-2, with 10 positions matching TRBD1. The CDR3 runs 15 residues. V trimming: 5 bases; J trimming: 5 bases; junction bases outside the gene matches: 5. For the CDR3, the DNA is TGTGCCAGCAGTGAGGGACAGGGGAGTACCGGGGAGCTGTTTTTT. The encoded protein is CASSEGQGSTGELFF.

This clonotype came up a few times. The chain links TRBV19 to TRBJ2-3, with TRBD1 matching over 8 bases. This CDR3 spans 14 amino acids. Germline V gene data show CDR1 as LNHDA and CDR2 as SQIVND (reference sequence). Trimming removed 4 bases from V and 4 bases from J; junction bases left unmatched: 4. The CDR3 loop is CASSTRQGSDTQYF. In DNA form, the CDR3 reads TGTGCCAGTAGTACCCGACAGGGGTCAGATACGCAGTATTTT.

The CDR3 DNA is TGCGCCAGCAGCTTGGGTCGACAGAACACAGATACGCAGTATTTT. Translating it yields CASSLGRQNTDTQYF. The chain links TRBV5-1 to TRBJ2-3; D might be TRBD1 (5 bases). The CDR3 spans 15 residues. The ends were cut back, 0 bases at V and 2 bases at J, with 10 bases in the middle. Germline loops: CDR1 SGHRS, CDR2 YFSETQ.

This rearrangement joins TRBV9 to TRBJ2-2; the D is unclear. The CDR3 runs 15 residues. CDR1 and CDR2 from the germline V gene are SGDLS and YYNGEE. Trimming removed 6 bases from V and 0 bases from J, with 12 bases in between. The CDR3 DNA reads as TGTGCCAGCACCCTGTCTTCTTCGAACACCGGGGAGCTGTTTTTT. Translation: CASTLSSSNTGELFF.

The V call is TRBV29-1, the J call TRBJ1-4; D remains unclear. Germline V gene lookup returns CDR1 SQVTM and CDR2 ANQGSEA. This CDR3 has 13 amino acids. Trimming shortened V by 5 bases and J by 4 bases, and 11 bases separated the two germline ends. CDR3 nucleotide sequence: TGCAGCGTTCTCACCCAGAATAATGAAAAACTGTTTTTT. Its protein product is CSVLTQNNEKLFF.

This clonotype has a handful of counts. V gene TRBV20-1 combines with J gene TRBJ2-1; 16 bases map to TRBD2. This CDR3 contains 20 residues. Germline CDR1 is DFQATT and CDR2 is SNEGSKA (reference sequence). V lost 0 bases, J lost 1 base, and 9 bases stayed unmatched. The CDR3 protein is CSAREFPGTSGRVSYNEQFF. Written as DNA, the CDR3 is TGCAGTGCTAGAGAGTTCCCCGGGACTAGCGGGAGGGTATCCTACAATGAGCAGTTCTTC.

The chain is built from TRBV23-1 and TRBJ2-7; 12 bases are shared with TRBD2. TRBV23-1 is annotated as an ORF whose role is uncertain. With 11 bases clipped from V and 3 bases from J, the junction kept 11 bases outside the gene matches. The CDR3 covers 15 residues. The CDR3 here is CASPGTSGSNYEQYF. DNA of the CDR3: TGCGCCTCCCCGGGGACTAGCGGGTCGAACTACGAGCAGTACTTC.

The sample holds one count of this clonotype. This chain uses TRBV29-1 with TRBJ2-4, with D perhaps TRBD1 (6 bases). Looked up from germline, CDR1 is SQVTM and CDR2 is ANQGSEA. The ends were cut back, 8 bases at V and 5 bases at J, with 10 bases in the middle. The CDR3 covers 11 residues. In nucleotides, the CDR3 is TGCAGCTGCTACAGGGAAAACATTCAGTACTTC. This encodes CSCYRENIQYF.

The genes are TRBV30 and TRBJ2-1; no reliable D call. Germline CDR1 GTSNPN, CDR2 SVGIG (reference sequence). V lost 2 bases, J lost 6 bases, and 11 bases lay in between. This CDR3 is built from 13 residues. CDR3 protein: CAWSNPGGNEQFF. The CDR3 DNA follows: TGTGCCTGGAGTAATCCGGGCGGCAATGAGCAGTTCTTC.

The rearrangement uses TRBV20-1 and TRBJ2-1, with TRBD2 matching over 11 bases. This CDR3 comprises 15 residues. V gave up 5 bases and J gave up 1 base; unmatched junction bases: 4. Per the germline V gene, CDR1 is DFQATT and CDR2 is SNEGSKA (reference sequence). The CDR3 sequence is CSAYSGRASYNEQFF. The CDR3 DNA reads as TGCAGTGCTTATAGCGGGAGGGCGTCCTACAATGAGCAGTTCTTC.

This chain uses TRBV4-2 with TRBJ1-2; D unresolved. The CDR3 has 15 residues. V was pared by 0 bases and J by 2 bases, with 10 bases between. The germline CDR1 and CDR2 sequences are LGHNA and YNFKEQ. The CDR3 region has the DNA TGTGCCAGCAGCCAAGATGGGTCTGGCAACTATGGCTACACCTTC. Protein sequence: CASSQDGSGNYGYTF.

This sequence joins TRBV20-1 and TRBJ2-7; 8 nucleotides line up with TRBD2. This CDR3 is 17 amino acids long. With V trimmed by 6 bases and J by 3 bases, 19 bases remained unmatched. Germline CDR1 is DFQATT and CDR2 is SNEGSKA (reference sequence). The CDR3 is CSAAPQRGAGVIYEQYF. In DNA, the CDR3 is TGCAGTGCCGCACCCCAGAGGGGAGCGGGAGTTATCTACGAGCAGTACTTC.

This rearrangement joins TRBV11-1 to TRBJ2-2; a weak D match, TRBD1 (6 bases). The germline V and J ends were trimmed by 5 bases and 1 base, with 20 bases remaining between them. The CDR3 has 18 amino acids. Germline CDR1 SGHAT, CDR2 FQDESV (reference sequence). CDR3 protein: CASSDPFTATGNTGELFF. CDR3 coding DNA: TGTGCCAGCAGCGATCCCTTCACCGCGACAGGGAACACCGGGGAGCTGTTTTTT.

The chain joins TRBV29-1 to TRBJ2-3; no definite D call. In germline, CDR1 is SQVTM, CDR2 ANQGSEA. This CDR3 comprises 10 residues. Trimming took 5 bases from V and 2 from J, leaving 2 bases between them. The CDR3 DNA reads as TGCAGCGTTCCCACAGATACGCAGTATTTT. The encoded protein is CSVPTDTQYF.